These 21 T cell receptor beta chains came from one sample sequenced in a study of molecular identifiers for immune sequencing clone quantification. TCRdb analysed the PCR reads with MiXCR anew, one entry per CDR3 protein. The top ten hold about 0.74% of the sample, which has fewer than 350,000 distinct CDR3 sequences, 24% seen once. Sequenced material: naive CD8+ T cells from blood, with Jurkat cell RNA spiked in. Subset given: FACS-sorted CD8+CD4-CCR7+CD45RA+ naive T cells. These receptors were collected from a human donor in good health. Some libraries in this study had Jurkat cell RNA spiked in.

In its sample, this clonotype was seen many times. The gene calls are TRBV2 and TRBJ2-3; 9 positions match TRBD2. This CDR3 spans 16 amino acids. The germline CDR1 and CDR2 sequences are SNHLY and FYNNEI. V shed 9 bases and J 1 base; nucleotides not matched to a gene: 11. CDR3 sequence (DNA): TGTGCCAGAATCGAGAGGACTAGCGAGGGCACAGATACGCAGTATTTT. Protein: CARIERTSEGTDTQYF.

This clonotype was observed a handful of times. CDR3 residues: CASSLDSWSGEQYF. The DNA of the CDR3 is TGCGCCAGCAGCTTGGACAGTTGGTCGGGGGAGCAGTACTTC. The V gene is TRBV5-1, the J gene TRBJ2-7; D might be TRBD2 (5 bases). CDR1 and CDR2 (germline): SGHRS, YFSETQ. V dropped 0 bases and J dropped 7 bases, with 14 bases sitting between them. This CDR3 is 14 amino acids long.

This clonotype has just a few counts. The J gene is TRBJ1-4, the V gene TRBV7-9; the match to TRBD1 covers 7 bases. Losses at the gene ends were 6 bases for V and 0 bases for J; bases not matched to a gene: 7. Germline-derived CDR1 and CDR2 are SEHNR and FQNEAQ (reference sequence). The CDR3 is 16 residues long. The CDR3: CASSSGQAATNEKLFF. As DNA, the CDR3 is TGTGCCAGCAGTTCAGGACAGGCCGCAACTAATGAAAAACTGTTTTTT.

The V gene is TRBV7-9, the J gene TRBJ2-3, with a tentative D call TRBD1 (6 bases). The CDR3 totals 20 residues. CDR1 and CDR2 (germline): SEHNR, FQNEAQ (reference sequence). Trimming left V 4 bases short and J 0 bases short, with 26 bases between. CDR3 nucleotide sequence: TGTGCCAGCAGCTCCCCACCCACCGGGGAAGGGGGACCTAGCACAGATACGCAGTATTTT. It specifies CASSSPPTGEGGPSTDTQYF.

This chain links TRBV7-9 with TRBJ1-3, with no clear D. The CDR3 runs to 15 residues. V was cut by 6 bases and J by 2 bases, with 14 bases left in between. Germline assignment: CDR1 SEHNR and CDR2 FQNEAQ (reference sequence). The CDR3 protein is CASSSSVGTGNTIYF. The CDR3 DNA is TGTGCCAGCAGTTCCAGCGTCGGGACTGGAAACACCATATATTTT.

Note on this clonotype: A junction boundary mismatches the germline segment, possibly from a read error. This chain connects TRBV7-2 to TRBJ2-3; possible D gene TRBD2, 6 bases. CDR1 and CDR2 from the germline V gene are SGHTA and FQGNSA. CDR3 length equals 16 residues. CDR3 loop: CAGSLARDLATDTQYF. CDR3 DNA: TGTGCCGGCAGCTTAGCGCGGGACTTGGCCACAGATACGCAGTATTTT.

This clonotype has just a few counts. J is TRBJ2-5 and V is TRBV27; 10 bases are a match to TRBD2. Unmatched junction bases numbered 6, after V lost 3 bases and J lost 2 bases. This CDR3 is built from 16 residues. CDR1 is MNHEY, CDR2 SMNVEV, per germline (reference sequence). CDR3 nucleotide sequence: TGTGCCAGCAGTTTGAGTTCACTAGCGGGACAAGAGACCCAGTACTTC. Translated: CASSLSSLAGQETQYF.

At least ten counts were recorded for this clonotype. The chain combines TRBV5-4 with TRBJ2-7; 11 bases match TRBD2. This CDR3 has 14 residues. V lost 4 bases, J lost 2 bases, and 2 bases stayed unmatched. Germline loops: CDR1 SGHNT, CDR2 YYREEE (reference sequence). The CDR3 loop is CASSVGLAAYEQYF. The CDR3 nucleotides are TGTGCCAGCAGCGTGGGACTAGCGGCCTACGAGCAGTACTTC.

J is TRBJ2-3 and V is TRBV11-2; 7 bases agree with TRBD2. Germline V lookup: CDR1 SGHAT, CDR2 FQNNGV. The CDR3 is 16 amino acids. The V and J ends lost 2 bases and 0 bases, in that order; junction bases with no gene match: 5. In DNA form, the CDR3 reads TGTGCCAGCAGCTTATGGGGCGGGAGTAGCACAGATACGCAGTATTTT. It is translated as CASSLWGGSSTDTQYF.

In this sample, this clonotype turned up many times. This chain connects TRBV6-2 or TRBV6-3 to TRBJ2-7; 7 bases agree with TRBD1. Trimming cost V 7 bases and J 7 bases; bases outside gene matches: 22. The CDR3 has 17 residues. Germline CDR1 reads MNHEY; CDR2 reads SVGEGT. The CDR3 DNA sequence: TGTGCCAGCATCGAGGGGGCCTCGAGGGGGTCCCTACGGGAGCAGTACTTC. As protein: CASIEGASRGSLREQYF.

This chain links TRBV27 with TRBJ1-2; D unresolved. This CDR3 contains 13 residues. Per the germline V gene, CDR1 is MNHEY and CDR2 is SMNVEV (reference sequence). The V gene lost 4 bases and the J gene lost 4 bases, with 10 bases spanning the gap. The CDR3 bases are TGTGCCAGCAGTTCCTGGGAGTCCTATGGCTACACCTTC. Translation: CASSSWESYGYTF.

The sample holds many counts of this clonotype. This chain links TRBV25-1 with TRBJ2-1; no firm D call. Trimming shortened V by 2 bases and J by 6 bases, and 11 bases separated the two germline ends. CDR1 is MGHDK and CDR2 is SYGVNS in the germline V gene. The CDR3 is made up of 14 amino acids. Here the CDR3 reads CASSEIRAPNEQFF. CDR3 sequence (DNA): TGTGCCAGCAGTGAAATCCGGGCCCCCAATGAGCAGTTCTTC.

This rearrangement joins TRBV7-2 to TRBJ2-7; 9 bases fit TRBD2. The germline V gene has CDR1 SGHTA and CDR2 FQGNSA. The CDR3 loop spans 15 amino acids. V was pared by 4 bases and J by 5 bases, with 9 bases of the junction left unmatched. The CDR3 loop is CASSSSGSGGDEQYF. In DNA form, the CDR3 reads TGTGCCAGCAGCTCAAGTGGTAGCGGGGGCGACGAGCAGTACTTC.

The sample holds many counts of this clonotype. Germline and junction disagree at one end, which may indicate a read error. V gene TRBV29-1 combines with J gene TRBJ2-7; perhaps D is TRBD1 or TRBD2 (7 bases each). This CDR3 is built from 13 residues. Germline CDR1 SQVTM, CDR2 ANQGSEA. The DNA for the CDR3 is TGCAGCGTCGAAGACAGGGAGGGACGGGGGCAGTACTTC. Amino acids: CSVEDREGRGQYF.

This clonotype was seen repeatedly, ten times or more. The CDR3 loop reads CASSQGPGAGYGYTF. As DNA, the CDR3 is TGCGCCAGCAGCCAAGGGCCGGGGGCGGGCTATGGCTACACCTTC. V and J are TRBV4-3 and TRBJ1-2; tentatively, D is TRBD1 (6 bases). This CDR3 is 15 amino acids long. The V gene's germline CDR1 is LGHNA and CDR2 YSLEER. The ends were cut back, 1 base at V and 4 bases at J, with 13 bases in the middle.

The chain joins TRBV12-3 or TRBV12-4 to TRBJ2-1; D remains unclear. The ends were cut back, 3 bases at V and 7 bases at J, with 13 bases in the middle. The CDR3 is 14 residues long. The DNA of the CDR3 is TGTGCCAGCAGTTTTGGCGAGAGTGCTAATGAGCAGTTCTTC. Its translation: CASSFGESANEQFF.

V is TRBV6-2 or TRBV6-3 and J is TRBJ1-1; 7 nucleotides align to TRBD1. CDR1 MNHEY and CDR2 SVGEGT come from the germline V gene. The CDR3 totals 15 residues. V lost 8 bases to trimming and J lost 5 bases; unmatched junction nucleotides: 14. CDR3 DNA sequence: TGTGCCAGCGGGGCTAGGGGGCCTTCGTGGACTGAAGCTTTCTTT. It is translated as CASGARGPSWTEAFF.

The V call is TRBV7-9, the J call TRBJ2-5; D gene unclear. The germline CDR1 and CDR2 sequences are SEHNR and FQNEAQ (reference sequence). This CDR3 has 14 amino acids. Trimming stripped 5 bases from V and 5 bases from J, with 15 bases between. CDR3 residues: CASSPQVPLETQYF. The CDR3 DNA follows: TGTGCCAGCAGCCCTCAGGTGCCTTTGGAGACCCAGTACTTC. Drawing the rest from reference TRBV7-9 and TRBJ2-5, the complete variable domain is DTGVSQNPRHKITKRGQNVTFRCDPISEHNRLYWYRQTLGQGPEFLTYFQNEAQLEKSRLLSDRFSAERPKGSFSTLEIQRTEQGDSAMYLCASSPQVPLETQYFGPGTRLLVL.

This clonotype was detected many times. V gene TRBV5-1 combines with J gene TRBJ1-6, with 11 positions matching TRBD1. V lost 4 bases, J lost 8 bases, and 2 bases stayed unmatched. From germline, CDR1 is SGHRS and CDR2 YFSETQ. The CDR3 sequence is 14 residues long. The CDR3 reads CASSVGQGDSPLHF. CDR3 in DNA: TGCGCCAGCAGCGTGGGACAGGGGGATTCACCCCTCCACTTT.

In this sample, this clonotype turned up many times. This chain links TRBV20-1 with TRBJ2-4, with D tentatively TRBD1 (6 bases). The CDR3 extends over 16 amino acids. V shed 3 bases and J shed 0 bases, with 15 bases lying between them. CDR1 and CDR2 from the germline V gene are DFQATT and SNEGSKA (reference sequence). CDR3 nucleotides: TGCAGTGCTAGTTTTTTGGACAGTTCAGCCAAAAACATTCAGTACTTC. Amino acid sequence: CSASFLDSSAKNIQYF.

This clonotype occurred many times. V and J are TRBV7-2 and TRBJ1-4; no reliable D call. V lost 4 bases and J 0 bases, leaving 21 bases between the germline ends. The CDR3 runs to 19 residues. CDR1 is SGHTA and CDR2 is FQGNSA in the germline V gene. The CDR3 loop is CASSSKRRGELATNEKLFF. DNA of the CDR3: TGTGCCAGCAGCTCTAAAAGGCGTGGAGAACTTGCAACTAATGAAAAACTGTTTTTT.